This passage covers 22 T cell receptor beta chains from one sample sequenced in a study of T cells expressing NK-cell markers. TCRdb reworked the 5' RACE reads into one entry per CDR3 protein, no DNA. This repertoire includes some 340,000 distinct CDR3 sequences. The sample was blood T cells: a sorted CD56 or NKG2C T cell subset, CD4+ or CD8+ T cells, or bulk PBMC T cells (not recorded which). The receptor set was obtained from a man aged 18-70 years in good health.

The genes are TRBV20-1 and TRBJ1-3. Per germline, CDR1 DFQATT and CDR2 SNEGSKA (reference sequence). The CDR3 is 13 residues long. CDR3 amino acids: CSASKTIGNTIYF.

The chain combines TRBV10-3 with TRBJ2-4. The germline V gene has CDR1 ENHRY and CDR2 SYGVKD. The CDR3 is made up of 16 amino acids. This CDR3 reads CAISATTILAKNIQYF.

The chain couples TRBV20-1 to TRBJ2-4; lacking DNA, the TRBD2 call made by TCRdb goes unchecked. There are 16 residues in the CDR3. Germline CDR1 and CDR2: DFQATT and SNEGSKA (reference sequence). CDR3 loop: CSATTPPAVTKNIQYF.

V is TRBV20-1 and J is TRBJ2-1; TCRdb reports TRBD1, a call that lacks DNA to check it against. The germline V gene encodes CDR1 DFQATT and CDR2 SNEGSKA (reference sequence). This CDR3 region has 14 residues. The CDR3 here is CSAPGQVVYNEQFF.

V gene TRBV27 combines with J gene TRBJ2-7; there is no DNA to check the TCRdb D call of TRBD1. The length of the CDR3 is 15 residues. Germline lookup yields CDR1 MNHEY and CDR2 SMNVEV (reference sequence). CDR3: CASRETGVKVYEQYF.

The rearrangement joins TRBV4-2 to TRBJ1-6. The CDR3 extends over 16 amino acids. Germline CDR1 is LGHNA and CDR2 is YNFKEQ. The CDR3 is CASSQDYGLIGSPLHF.

The chain carries TRBV6-1 and TRBJ1-2. The CDR3 runs to 13 residues. Looked up from germline, CDR1 is MNHNS and CDR2 is SASEGT. The CDR3 protein is CASSEHGNYGYTF.

The J gene is TRBJ1-4, the V gene TRBV20-1; TCRdb selects TRBD1, and the lack of DNA leaves this call unchecked. Germline CDR1 DFQATT, CDR2 SNEGSKA (reference sequence). The CDR3 extends over 15 amino acids. The CDR3 sequence is CSASQSGHLNEKLFF.

The chain is built from TRBV9 and TRBJ1-2; TCRdb selects TRBD1, and the lack of DNA leaves this call unchecked. The CDR3 runs 12 residues. The germline gives CDR1 SGDLS, CDR2 YYNGEE. CDR3 loop: CASNRQSYGYTF.

The V gene is TRBV5-1, the J gene TRBJ2-3. The germline CDR1 and CDR2 sequences are SGHRS and YFSETQ. This CDR3 region has 15 residues. The CDR3 spells CASSLDDLFADTQYF.

V and J are TRBV2 and TRBJ2-7; TCRdb's D call, TRBD1, is unchecked because there is no DNA. The V gene's germline CDR1 is SNHLY and CDR2 FYNNEI. CDR3 length: 17 amino acids. Here the CDR3 reads CASSNIRRGQGAYEQYF.

The chain links TRBV6-1 to TRBJ1-2; the TCRdb call, TRBD1, lacks DNA for checking. CDR3 length: 12 residues. Germline V lookup: CDR1 MNHNS, CDR2 SASEGT. CDR3 protein: CASRWDRSGYTF.

The chain links TRBV4-1 to TRBJ2-5; TCRdb gives TRBD1 as the D gene, but with no DNA this cannot be confirmed. CDR3 length equals 16 residues. Germline V gives CDR1 MGHRA, CDR2 YSYEKL. CDR3 sequence: CASSQSRSRGQETQYF.

The chain links TRBV5-1 to TRBJ1-1. This CDR3 is built from 15 residues. CDR1 is SGHRS and CDR2 is YFSETQ in the germline V gene. The CDR3 loop is CASSLSNNQNTEAFF.

The chain couples TRBV7-8 to TRBJ2-3; TCRdb calls TRBD2, which cannot be checked without DNA. The CDR3 totals 15 residues. Germline CDR1 and CDR2: SGHVS and FQNEAQ. CDR3 amino acids: CASSLVTSGADTQYF.

The rearrangement links TRBV7-6 to TRBJ2-1; TCRdb names TRBD1, which stays unverified in the absence of DNA. This CDR3 comprises 15 residues. The germline CDR1 and CDR2 sequences are SGHVS and FNYEAQ. This CDR3 reads CASTLSRDGGDEQFF.

The gene calls are TRBV29-1 and TRBJ2-7; TCRdb designates TRBD2, a call that cannot be tested without DNA. Germline V gene data show CDR1 as SQVTM and CDR2 as ANQGSEA. CDR3 size: 12 residues. CDR3 amino acids: CSVLREGGEQYF.

The chain has TRBV20-1 and TRBJ2-4; TCRdb returns TRBD2, unconfirmable since there is no DNA. The CDR3 contains 16 residues. The germline CDR1 and CDR2 sequences are DFQATT and SNEGSKA (reference sequence). The CDR3: CSVRVAGGPIKNIQYF.

The V gene is TRBV12-3 or TRBV12-4, the J gene TRBJ2-1; the D call from TCRdb, TRBD1, cannot be confirmed without DNA. This CDR3 is 16 amino acids long. CDR3 sequence reads: CASSLGNRFLYNEQFF.

This chain joins TRBV6-5 and TRBJ2-5; TCRdb outputs TRBD1, but without DNA this stays unchecked. The length of the CDR3 is 15 residues. The germline V gene encodes CDR1 MNHEY and CDR2 SVGAGI. CDR3 region: CASRRTGSRRETQYF.

The chain employs TRBV20-1 and TRBJ2-1; TCRdb returns TRBD2, unconfirmable since there is no DNA. This CDR3 has 13 amino acids. Germline CDR1 DFQATT, CDR2 SNEGSKA (reference sequence). This CDR3 is CSAVPGLHNEQFF.

The gene calls are TRBV7-9 and TRBJ1-1. CDR1 is SEHNR, CDR2 FQNEAQ, per germline (reference sequence). This CDR3 contains 12 residues. CDR3: CASSLYEPEAFF.